The sequence of this T cell receptor beta chain was determined in a study of T cell responses to AZD1222 COVID-19 vaccine. Notes on the study in general: Only after the peak T cell response were repertoires sampled. At study baseline, merely five or six AZD1222 recipients were seropositive.

About this clone: Its antigen is not known.

Profiling relied on immunoSEQ multiplex PCR, and the TCRdb table lists in-frame clones only, not all of them. Seen here are about 46,000 clones, about 90% observed once, and the top ten hold 1% to 1.3%. The trim removed 5 bases at V and 0 bases at J, leaving 2 bases unmatched. The CDR3 totals 14 residues. From germline, CDR1 is SGHAT and CDR2 FQNNGV. The V call is TRBV11-2, the J call TRBJ1-1, with 8 bases fitting TRBD1. Sequences were derived from peripheral blood, sampled 28 days after the second AZD1222 dose. This clonotype originated in an adult who received the AZD1222 COVID-19 vaccine. CDR3 region: CASSRTGLNTEAFF. The CDR3 region has the DNA TGTGCCAGCAGCCGGACAGGGTTGAACACTGAAGCTTTCTTT.